This T cell receptor beta chain was profiled in a study of radiotherapy plus CTLA-4 blockade in lung cancer. Broader study findings: Together with interferon-beta, which increased in serum after radiation, early dynamic changes in blood T cell clones were reportedly the best predictors of response.

Notes on this clone: No antigen is known for it.

It was focal radiation plus CTLA-4 blockade with ipilimumab that patients with chemo-refractory metastatic non-small-cell lung cancer received. The V gene end was trimmed by 4 bases and the J gene end by 9 bases; junction bases not matched to a gene: 18. This CDR3 is 18 amino acids long. CDR1 LNHDA and CDR2 SQIVND come from the germline V gene (reference sequence). Profiling relied on immunoSEQ multiplex PCR, and the TCRdb table lists in-frame clones only, not all of them. Altogether tens of thousands of clones are present, over 70% being singletons, with the ten largest covering 3% to 5%. Sequenced material: peripheral blood, taken from a patient treated with radiotherapy plus ipilimumab. This rearrangement joins TRBV19 to TRBJ2-1, with 10 bases matching TRBD2. The TCR was taken from a human donor with non-small cell lung cancer who had a partial response to radiotherapy plus ipilimumab. Some clones in this sample may be carry-over from other donors' samples. DNA of the CDR3: TGTGCCAGTAGTACGCCACAACTAGCGGGGCTCACAAAAGGTGAGCAGTTCTTC. Encoded protein: CASSTPQLAGLTKGEQFF.